These T cell receptor beta chains were read from a single sample in a study of shared clonotypes between healthy human individuals. Profiling relied on immunoSEQ multiplex PCR, and the TCRdb table lists in-frame clones only, not all of them. The sample lists over a million clones, about 96% occurring once. The sample was naive CD4+ T cells sorted from blood. These receptors came from a man in his thirties or forties in good health. CDR3s include the opening cysteine and the closing phenylalanine or tryptophan. D genes are given only for firm matches. The size entry is marked missing in some rows and otherwise reads once, few, many or a size class.

cdr3_length j_call v_call d_call clone_size cdr3_aa cdr3_nt
14 TRBJ2-3 TRBV10-3 TRBD2 - CAARTSGQTDTQYF TGTGCCGCCCGGACTAGCGGACAGACAGATACGCAGTATTTT
18 TRBJ2-3 TRBV19 - - CASSIFRGTPTREDTQYF TGTGCCAGTAGTATATTTCGGGGGACCCCTACCCGGGAAGATACGCAGTATTTT
11 TRBJ2-1 TRBV7-9 - - CASSHDYEQFF TGTGCCAGCAGCCACGACTATGAGCAGTTCTTC
15 TRBJ1-2 TRBV10-3 TRBD1 - CAISEEGGTGDGYTF TGTGCCATCAGTGAGGAGGGGGGGACAGGAGATGGCTACACCTTC
12 TRBJ2-7 TRBV2 - - CASGLSSYEQYF TGTGCCAGCGGACTGAGCTCCTACGAGCAGTACTTC
15 TRBJ1-4 TRBV9 - once CASTRGPATNEKLFF TGTGCCAGCACCCGCGGGCCGGCAACTAATGAAAAACTGTTTTTT
17 TRBJ2-7 TRBV15 TRBD2 - CATSRDPQWLAGVEQYF TGTGCCACCAGCAGAGACCCCCAGTGGCTAGCGGGAGTCGAGCAGTACTTC
16 TRBJ2-3 TRBV7-9 - - CASSSFHGVGVDTQYF TGTGCCAGCAGCTCCTTTCATGGGGTCGGGGTAGATACGCAGTATTTT
16 TRBJ1-1 TRBV19 TRBD1 - CASSRGRGQALTEAFF TGTGCCAGTAGTAGAGGCCGAGGACAGGCTTTGACTGAAGCTTTCTTT
14 TRBJ1-2 TRBV6-5 TRBD1 - CASRPPGQGNGYTF TGTGCCAGCAGGCCCCCGGGACAGGGGAATGGCTACACCTTC
15 TRBJ1-4 TRBV18 - - CASSPRDFGREKLFF TGTGCCAGCTCACCTCGGGACTTCGGTAGAGAAAAACTGTTTTTT
17 TRBJ1-1 TRBV15 TRBD1 - CATSRDGGQGVNTEAFF TGTGCCACCAGCAGAGACGGGGGACAGGGAGTTAACACTGAAGCTTTCTTT
13 TRBJ2-1 TRBV4-1 - - CASSPGVNNEQFF TGCGCCAGCAGCCCCGGGGTGAACAATGAGCAGTTCTTC
14 TRBJ2-7 TRBV10-3 TRBD1 - CAIMGTGTSYEQYF TGTGCCATCATGGGGACAGGTACTTCCTACGAGCAGTACTTC
15 TRBJ2-7 TRBV19 TRBD1 - CASSMGDRSPPEQYF TGTGCCAGTAGTATGGGGGACAGGAGCCCTCCCGAGCAGTACTTC
14 TRBJ2-1 TRBV5-1 TRBD1 - CASSLRQGVYEQFF TGCGCCAGCAGCTTGCGCCAGGGGGTTTATGAGCAGTTCTTC
14 TRBJ2-4 TRBV7-8 - - CASRPNRAENIQYF TGTGCCAGCAGACCGAACAGGGCGGAGAACATTCAGTACTTC
11 TRBJ2-1 TRBV20-1 - few CSGVGRGEQFF TGCAGTGGTGTTGGGCGCGGTGAGCAGTTCTTC
16 TRBJ1-4 TRBV27 - - CASSFVGQATNEKLFF TGTGCCAGCAGTTTTGTGGGCCAGGCAACTAATGAAAAACTGTTTTTT
14 TRBJ1-5 TRBV5-3 TRBD1 - CASSDRGTEGPQHF TGTGCCAGCAGCGACAGGGGCACCGAGGGGCCCCAGCATTTT
13 TRBJ2-1 TRBV4-3 - once CASSQDPNNEQFF TGCGCCAGCAGCCAAGATCCGAACAATGAGCAGTTCTTC
13 TRBJ1-1 TRBV19 - - CASSIGLRSPAFF TGTGCCAGTAGTATAGGTCTCAGGTCGCCAGCTTTCTTT
14 TRBJ2-7 TRBV6-1 - - CASSDAGNSYEQYF TGTGCCAGCAGTGACGCCGGCAACTCCTACGAGCAGTACTTC
17 TRBJ2-3 TRBV7-9 TRBD2 once CASSLPGTSGSTDTQYF TGTGCCAGCAGCTTGCCCGGGACTAGCGGGAGTACGGATACGCAGTATTTT